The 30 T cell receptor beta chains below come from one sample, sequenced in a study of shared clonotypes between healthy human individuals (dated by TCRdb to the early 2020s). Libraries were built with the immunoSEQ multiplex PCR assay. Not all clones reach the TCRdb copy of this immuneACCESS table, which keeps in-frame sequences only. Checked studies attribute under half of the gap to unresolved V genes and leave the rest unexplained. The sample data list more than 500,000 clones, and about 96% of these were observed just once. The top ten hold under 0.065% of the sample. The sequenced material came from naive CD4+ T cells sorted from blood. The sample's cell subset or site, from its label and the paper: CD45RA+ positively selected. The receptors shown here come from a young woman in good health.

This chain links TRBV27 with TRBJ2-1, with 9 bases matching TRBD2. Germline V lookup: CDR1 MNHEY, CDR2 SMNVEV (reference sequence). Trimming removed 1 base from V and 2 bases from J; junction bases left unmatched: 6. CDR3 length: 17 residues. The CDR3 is CASSLLLAGRPYNEQFF. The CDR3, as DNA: TGTGCCAGCAGTTTATTGCTAGCGGGGAGACCCTACAATGAGCAGTTCTTC.

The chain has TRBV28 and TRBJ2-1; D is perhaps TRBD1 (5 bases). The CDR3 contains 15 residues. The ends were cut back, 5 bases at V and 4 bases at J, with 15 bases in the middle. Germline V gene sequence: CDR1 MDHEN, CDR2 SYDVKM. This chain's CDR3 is CASSTRVPLYNEQFF. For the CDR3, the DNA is TGTGCCAGCAGTACCAGGGTGCCCTTGTACAATGAGCAGTTCTTC.

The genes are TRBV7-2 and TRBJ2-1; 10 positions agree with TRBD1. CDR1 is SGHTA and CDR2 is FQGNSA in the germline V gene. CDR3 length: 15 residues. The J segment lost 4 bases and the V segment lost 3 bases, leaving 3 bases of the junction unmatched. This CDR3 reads CASSFRQGAYNEQFF. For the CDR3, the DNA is TGTGCCAGCAGCTTCCGACAGGGGGCTTACAATGAGCAGTTCTTC.

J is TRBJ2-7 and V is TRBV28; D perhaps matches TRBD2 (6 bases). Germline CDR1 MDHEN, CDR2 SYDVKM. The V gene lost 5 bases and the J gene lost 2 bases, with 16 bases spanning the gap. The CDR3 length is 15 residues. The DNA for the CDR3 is TGTGCCAGCAGTAAACCGGGACTCCGAACCTACGAGCAGTACTTC. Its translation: CASSKPGLRTYEQYF.

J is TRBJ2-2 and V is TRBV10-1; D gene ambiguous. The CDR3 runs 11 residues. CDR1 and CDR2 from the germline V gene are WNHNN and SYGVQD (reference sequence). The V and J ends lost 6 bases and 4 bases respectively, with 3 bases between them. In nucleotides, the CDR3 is TGCGCCAGCAGGGGCACCGGGGAGCTGTTTTTT. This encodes CASRGTGELFF.

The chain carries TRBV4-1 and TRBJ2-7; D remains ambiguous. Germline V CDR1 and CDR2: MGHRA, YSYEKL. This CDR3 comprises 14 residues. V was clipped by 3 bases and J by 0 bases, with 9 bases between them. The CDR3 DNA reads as TGCGCCAGCAGCCAGACGGAGAGCTCCTACGAGCAGTACTTC. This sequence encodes CASSQTESSYEQYF.

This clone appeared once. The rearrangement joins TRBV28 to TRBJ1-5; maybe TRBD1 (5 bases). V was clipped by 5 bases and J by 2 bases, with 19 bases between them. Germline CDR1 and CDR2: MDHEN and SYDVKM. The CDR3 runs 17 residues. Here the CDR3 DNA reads TGTGCCAGCAGTCTCAATCCCGGTGGAGGGGGCAATCAGCCCCAGCATTTT. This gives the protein CASSLNPGGGGNQPQHF.

CDR3 in amino acids: CASSLGVSNTGELFF. CDR3 in DNA: TGTGCCAGCAGTTTGGGGGTATCGAACACCGGGGAGCTGTTTTTT. This sequence joins TRBV28 and TRBJ2-2; tentatively, D is TRBD1 or TRBD2 (5 bases each). The germline V gene encodes CDR1 MDHEN and CDR2 SYDVKM. The CDR3 contains 15 residues. Trimming shortened V by 3 bases and J by 0 bases, and 8 bases separated the two germline ends. The whole variable domain, filled in from reference TRBV28 and TRBJ2-2, reads DVKVTQSSRYLVKRTGEKVFLECVQDMDHENMFWYRQDPGLGLRLIYFSYDVKMKEKGDIPEGYSVSREKKERFSLILESASTNQTSMYLCASSLGVSNTGELFFGEGSRLTVL.

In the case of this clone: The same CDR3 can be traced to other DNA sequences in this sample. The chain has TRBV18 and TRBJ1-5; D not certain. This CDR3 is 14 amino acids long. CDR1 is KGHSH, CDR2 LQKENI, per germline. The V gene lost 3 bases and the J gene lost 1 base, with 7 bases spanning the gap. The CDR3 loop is CASSPEVSNQPQHF. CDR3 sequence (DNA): TGTGCCAGCTCACCTGAGGTCAGCAATCAGCCCCAGCATTTT.

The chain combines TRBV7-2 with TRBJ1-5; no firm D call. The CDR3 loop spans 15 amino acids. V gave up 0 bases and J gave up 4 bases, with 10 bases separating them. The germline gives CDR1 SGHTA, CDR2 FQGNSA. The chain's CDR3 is CASSLAPGSNQPQHF. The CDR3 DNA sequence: TGTGCCAGCAGCTTAGCCCCGGGCAGTAATCAGCCCCAGCATTTT.

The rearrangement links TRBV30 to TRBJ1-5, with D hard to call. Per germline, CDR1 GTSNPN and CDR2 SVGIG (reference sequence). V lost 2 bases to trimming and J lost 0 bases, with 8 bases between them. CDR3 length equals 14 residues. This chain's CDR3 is CAWSLGYSNQPQHF. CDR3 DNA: TGTGCCTGGAGTTTGGGGTATAGCAATCAGCCCCAGCATTTT.

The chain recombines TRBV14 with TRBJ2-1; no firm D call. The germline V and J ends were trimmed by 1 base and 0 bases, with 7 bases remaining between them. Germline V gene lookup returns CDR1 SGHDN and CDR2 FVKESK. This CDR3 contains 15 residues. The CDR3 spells CASSQVGGSYNEQFF. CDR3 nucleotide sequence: TGTGCCAGCAGCCAAGTCGGTGGCTCCTACAATGAGCAGTTCTTC.

The CDR3 loop reads CASSQDWDRVGYTF. CDR3 DNA: TGTGCCAGCAGCCAAGATTGGGACAGGGTTGGCTACACCTTC. The chain has TRBV4-2 and TRBJ1-2; the match to TRBD1 covers 9 bases. There are 14 residues in the CDR3. CDR1 and CDR2 (germline): LGHNA, YNFKEQ. V shed 0 bases and J 7 bases; nucleotides not matched to a gene: 3.

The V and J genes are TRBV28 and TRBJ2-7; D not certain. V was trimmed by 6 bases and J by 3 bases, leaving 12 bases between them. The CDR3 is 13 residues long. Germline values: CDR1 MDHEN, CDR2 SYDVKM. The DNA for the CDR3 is TGTGCCAGCAGAGGCCAGGAGATCTACGAGCAGTACTTC. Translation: CASRGQEIYEQYF.

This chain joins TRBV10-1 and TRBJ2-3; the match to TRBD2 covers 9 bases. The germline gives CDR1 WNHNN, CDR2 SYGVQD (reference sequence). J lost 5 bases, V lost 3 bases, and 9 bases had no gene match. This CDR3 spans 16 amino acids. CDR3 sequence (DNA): TGCGCCAGCAGTGAACGGGCGGGAGGGCCTGTAGATACGCAGTATTTT. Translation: CASSERAGGPVDTQYF.

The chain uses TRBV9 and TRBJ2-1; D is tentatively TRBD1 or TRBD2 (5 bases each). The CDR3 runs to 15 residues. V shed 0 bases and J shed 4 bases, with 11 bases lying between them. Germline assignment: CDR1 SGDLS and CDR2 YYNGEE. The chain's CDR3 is CASSVGRGGYNEQFF. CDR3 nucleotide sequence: TGTGCCAGCAGCGTAGGACGGGGCGGTTACAATGAGCAGTTCTTC.

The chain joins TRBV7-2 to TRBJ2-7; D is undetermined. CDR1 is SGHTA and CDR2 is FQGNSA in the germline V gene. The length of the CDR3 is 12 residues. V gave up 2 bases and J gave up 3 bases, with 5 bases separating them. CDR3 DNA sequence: TGTGCCAGCAGCTTAATTCTCTACGAGCAGTACTTC. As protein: CASSLILYEQYF. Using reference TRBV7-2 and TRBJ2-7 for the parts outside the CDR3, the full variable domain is GAGVSQSPSNKVTEKGKDVELRCDPISGHTALYWYRQSLGQGLEFLIYFQGNSAPDKSGLPSDRFSAERTGGSVSTLTIQRTQQEDSAVYLCASSLILYEQYFGPGTRLTVT.

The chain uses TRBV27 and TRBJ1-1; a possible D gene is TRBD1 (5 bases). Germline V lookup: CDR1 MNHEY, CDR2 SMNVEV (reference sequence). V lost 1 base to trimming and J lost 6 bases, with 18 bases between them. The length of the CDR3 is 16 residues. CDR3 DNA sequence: TGTGCCAGCAGTTTATTCAGGGAACTTTATGGTGCTGAAGCTTTCTTT. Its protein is CASSLFRELYGAEAFF.

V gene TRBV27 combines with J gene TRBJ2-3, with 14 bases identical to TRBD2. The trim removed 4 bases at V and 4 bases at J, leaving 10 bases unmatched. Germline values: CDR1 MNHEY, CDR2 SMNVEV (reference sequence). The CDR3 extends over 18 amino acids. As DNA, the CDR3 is TGTGCCAGCAGTTCCCCCGGGACTAGCGGGAGTGTTCCAGATACGCAGTATTTT. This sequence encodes CASSSPGTSGSVPDTQYF.

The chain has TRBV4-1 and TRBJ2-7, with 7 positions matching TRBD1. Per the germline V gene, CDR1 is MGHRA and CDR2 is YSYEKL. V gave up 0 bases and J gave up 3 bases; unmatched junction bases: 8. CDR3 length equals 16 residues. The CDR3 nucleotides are TGCGCCAGCAGCCAAGATATAGGGGGCTGGAACTACGAGCAGTACTTC. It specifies CASSQDIGGWNYEQYF.

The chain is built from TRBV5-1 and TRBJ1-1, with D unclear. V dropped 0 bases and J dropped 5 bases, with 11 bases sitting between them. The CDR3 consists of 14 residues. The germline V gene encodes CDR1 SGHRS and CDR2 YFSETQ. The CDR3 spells CASSLEVERTEAFF. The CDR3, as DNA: TGCGCCAGCAGCTTGGAGGTCGAAAGAACTGAAGCTTTCTTT.

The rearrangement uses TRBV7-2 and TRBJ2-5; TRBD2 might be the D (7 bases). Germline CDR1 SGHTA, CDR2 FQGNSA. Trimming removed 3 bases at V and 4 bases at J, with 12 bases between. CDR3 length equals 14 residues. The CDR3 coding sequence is TGTGCCAGCAGCTTCGGGGGGCGCGGAGAGACCCAGTACTTC. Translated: CASSFGGRGETQYF.

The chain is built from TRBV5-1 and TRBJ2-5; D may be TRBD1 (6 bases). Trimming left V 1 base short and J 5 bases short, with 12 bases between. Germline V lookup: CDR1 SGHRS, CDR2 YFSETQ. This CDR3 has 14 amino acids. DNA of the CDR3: TGCGCCAGCAGCTTGATACAGGGTGGGGAGACCCAGTACTTC. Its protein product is CASSLIQGGETQYF. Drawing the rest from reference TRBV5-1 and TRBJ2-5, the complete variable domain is KAGVTQTPRYLIKTRGQQVTLSCSPISGHRSVSWYQQTPGQGLQFLFEYFSETQRNKGNFPGRFSGRQFSNSRSEMNVSTLELGDSALYLCASSLIQGGETQYFGPGTRLLVL.

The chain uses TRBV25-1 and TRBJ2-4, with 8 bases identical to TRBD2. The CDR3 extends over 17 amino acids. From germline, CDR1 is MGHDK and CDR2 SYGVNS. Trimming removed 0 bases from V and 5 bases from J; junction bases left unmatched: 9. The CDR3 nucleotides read TGTGCCAGCAGTGAATATCGGGGACTAGGTGGCCAAAACATTCAGTACTTC. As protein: CASSEYRGLGGQNIQYF.

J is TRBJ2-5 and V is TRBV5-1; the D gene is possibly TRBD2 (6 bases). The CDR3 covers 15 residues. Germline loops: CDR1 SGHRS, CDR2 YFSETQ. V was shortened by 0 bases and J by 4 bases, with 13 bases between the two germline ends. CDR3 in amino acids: CASSLEGLLGETQYF. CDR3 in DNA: TGCGCCAGCAGCTTGGAGGGACTCCTTGGAGAGACCCAGTACTTC.

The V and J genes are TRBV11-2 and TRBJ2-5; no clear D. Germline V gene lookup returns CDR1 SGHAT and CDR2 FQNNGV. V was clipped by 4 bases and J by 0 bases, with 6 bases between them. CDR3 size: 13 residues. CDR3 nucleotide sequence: TGTGCCAGCAGCTGGGCCGACCAAGAGACCCAGTACTTC. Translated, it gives CASSWADQETQYF.

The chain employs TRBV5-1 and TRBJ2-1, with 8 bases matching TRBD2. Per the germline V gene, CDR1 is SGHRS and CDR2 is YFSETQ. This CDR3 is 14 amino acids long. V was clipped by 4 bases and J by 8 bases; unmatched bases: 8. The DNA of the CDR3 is TGCGCCAGCAGCAATCTAGCGGGCCGGGATGAGCAGTTCTTC. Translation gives CASSNLAGRDEQFF.

CDR3 protein: CASRGGFRDTEAFF. In DNA, the CDR3 is TGCGCCAGCAGGGGAGGGTTTAGGGACACTGAAGCTTTCTTT. J is TRBJ1-1 and V is TRBV4-1; D unclear. The CDR3 is made up of 14 amino acids. Germline lookup yields CDR1 MGHRA and CDR2 YSYEKL. The ends were cut back, 6 bases at V and 3 bases at J, with 14 bases in the middle.

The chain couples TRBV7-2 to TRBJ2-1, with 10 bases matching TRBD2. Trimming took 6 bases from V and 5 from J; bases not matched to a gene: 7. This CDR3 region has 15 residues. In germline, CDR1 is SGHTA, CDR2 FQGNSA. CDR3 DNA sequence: TGTGCCAGCAGACTATCTAGCGGGAGACACAATGAGCAGTTCTTC. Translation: CASRLSSGRHNEQFF.

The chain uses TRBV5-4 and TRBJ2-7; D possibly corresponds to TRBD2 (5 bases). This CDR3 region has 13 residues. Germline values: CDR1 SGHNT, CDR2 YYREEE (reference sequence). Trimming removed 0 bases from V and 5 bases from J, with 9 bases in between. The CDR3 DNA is TGTGCCAGCAGCTTGGCCGGGGTCCACGAGCAGTACTTC. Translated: CASSLAGVHEQYF.